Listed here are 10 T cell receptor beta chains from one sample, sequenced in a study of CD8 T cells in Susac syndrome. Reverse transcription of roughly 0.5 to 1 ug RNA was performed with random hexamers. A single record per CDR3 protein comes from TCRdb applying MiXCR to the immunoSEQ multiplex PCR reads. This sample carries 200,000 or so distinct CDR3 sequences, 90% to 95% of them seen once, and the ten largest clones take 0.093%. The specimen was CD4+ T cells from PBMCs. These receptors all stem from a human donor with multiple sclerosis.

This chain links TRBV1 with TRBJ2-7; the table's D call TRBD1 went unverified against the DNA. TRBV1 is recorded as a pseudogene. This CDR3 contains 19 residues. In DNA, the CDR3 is TGCACCAGCAGCCAAGATCCCCAAGCCGGGACAGCAATTTGCTACGAGCAGTACTTC. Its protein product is CTSSQDPQAGTAICYEQYF.

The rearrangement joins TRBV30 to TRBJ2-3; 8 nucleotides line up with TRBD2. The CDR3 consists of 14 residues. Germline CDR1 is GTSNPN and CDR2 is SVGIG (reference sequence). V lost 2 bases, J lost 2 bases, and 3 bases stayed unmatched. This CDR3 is CAWSTGGNTDTQYF. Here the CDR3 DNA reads TGTGCCTGGAGTACGGGGGGGAACACAGATACGCAGTATTTT.

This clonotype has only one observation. The CDR3 loop is CATSDREGLKETQYF. Here the CDR3 DNA reads TGTGCCACCAGTGACCGCGAGGGGCTAAAAGAGACCCAGTACTTC. The J gene is TRBJ2-5, the V gene TRBV24-1, with D tentatively TRBD1 or TRBD2 (5 bases each). Per the germline V gene, CDR1 is KGHDR and CDR2 is SFDVKD. The germline V and J ends were trimmed by 4 bases and 3 bases, with 14 bases remaining between them. This CDR3 has 15 residues.

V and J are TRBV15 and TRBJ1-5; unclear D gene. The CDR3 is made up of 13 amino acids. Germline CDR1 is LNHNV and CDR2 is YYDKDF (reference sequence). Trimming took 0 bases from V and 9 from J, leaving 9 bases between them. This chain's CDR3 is CATSRDPGGPQHF. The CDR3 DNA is TGTGCCACCAGCAGAGATCCGGGAGGGCCCCAGCATTTT.

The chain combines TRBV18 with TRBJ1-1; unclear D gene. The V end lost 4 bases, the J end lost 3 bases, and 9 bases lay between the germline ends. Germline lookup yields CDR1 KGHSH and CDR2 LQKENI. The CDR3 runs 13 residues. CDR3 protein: CASSRARDTEAFF. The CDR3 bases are TGTGCCAGCTCACGAGCAAGAGACACTGAAGCTTTCTTT.

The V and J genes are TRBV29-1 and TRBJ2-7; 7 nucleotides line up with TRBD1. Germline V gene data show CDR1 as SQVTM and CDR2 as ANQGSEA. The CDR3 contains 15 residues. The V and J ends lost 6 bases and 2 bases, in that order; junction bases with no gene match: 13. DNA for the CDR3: TGCAGCGTCTTATTCCGGGACAGAACGACCTACGAGCAGTACTTC. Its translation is CSVLFRDRTTYEQYF.

The CDR3 protein is CASSLDIQGPQHF. In DNA, the CDR3 is TGTGCCAGCAGCTTGGACATCCAAGGTCCCCAGCATTTT. The rearrangement links TRBV7-6 to TRBJ1-5; TRBD1 is a possible D gene (5 bases). This CDR3 has 13 amino acids. V lost 3 bases to trimming and J lost 10 bases, with 13 bases between them. Germline V gives CDR1 SGHVS, CDR2 FNYEAQ.

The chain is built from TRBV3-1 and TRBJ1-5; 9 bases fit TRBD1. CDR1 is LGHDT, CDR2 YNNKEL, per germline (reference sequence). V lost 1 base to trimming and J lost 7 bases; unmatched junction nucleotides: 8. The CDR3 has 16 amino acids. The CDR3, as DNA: TGTGCCAGCAGCCAAGGTGGGACAGGGCCTGGGCAGCCCCAGCATTTT. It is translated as CASSQGGTGPGQPQHF.

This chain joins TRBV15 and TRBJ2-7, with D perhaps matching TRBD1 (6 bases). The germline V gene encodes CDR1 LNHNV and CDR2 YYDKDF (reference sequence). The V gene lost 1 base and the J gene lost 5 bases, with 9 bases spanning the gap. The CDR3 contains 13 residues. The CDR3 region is CATSRAQGHEQYF. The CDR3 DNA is TGTGCCACCAGCAGAGCACAGGGACACGAGCAGTACTTC. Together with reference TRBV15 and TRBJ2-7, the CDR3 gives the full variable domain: DAMVIQNPRYQVTQFGKPVTLSCSQTLNHNVMYWYQQKSSQAPKLLFHYYDKDFNNEADTPDNFQSRRPNTSFCFLDIRSPGLGDTAMYLCATSRAQGHEQYFGPGTRLTVT.

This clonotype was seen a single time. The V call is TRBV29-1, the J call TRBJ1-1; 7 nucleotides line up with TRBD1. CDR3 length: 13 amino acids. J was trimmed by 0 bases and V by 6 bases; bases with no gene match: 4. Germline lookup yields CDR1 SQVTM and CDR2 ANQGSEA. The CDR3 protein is CSVRGGLNTEAFF. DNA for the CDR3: TGCAGCGTCAGGGGGGGCCTGAACACTGAAGCTTTCTTT.